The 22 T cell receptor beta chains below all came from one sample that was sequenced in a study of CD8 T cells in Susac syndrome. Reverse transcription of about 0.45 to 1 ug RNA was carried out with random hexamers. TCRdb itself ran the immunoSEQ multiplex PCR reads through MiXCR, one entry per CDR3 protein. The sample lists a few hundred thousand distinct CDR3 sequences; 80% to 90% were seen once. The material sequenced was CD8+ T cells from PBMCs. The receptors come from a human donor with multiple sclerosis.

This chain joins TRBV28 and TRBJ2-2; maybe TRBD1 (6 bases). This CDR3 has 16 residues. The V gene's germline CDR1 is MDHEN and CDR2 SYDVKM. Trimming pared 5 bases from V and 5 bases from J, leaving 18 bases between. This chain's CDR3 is CASSPRLTGGTGELFF. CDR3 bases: TGTGCCAGCAGTCCTCGGCTGACAGGAGGAACCGGGGAGCTGTTTTTT.

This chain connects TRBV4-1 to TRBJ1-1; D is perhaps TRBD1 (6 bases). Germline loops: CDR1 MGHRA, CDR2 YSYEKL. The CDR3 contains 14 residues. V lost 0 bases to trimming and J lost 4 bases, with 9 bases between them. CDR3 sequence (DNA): TGCGCCAGCAGCCAAGAGGGAGGGGGCACTGAAGCTTTCTTT. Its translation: CASSQEGGGTEAFF.

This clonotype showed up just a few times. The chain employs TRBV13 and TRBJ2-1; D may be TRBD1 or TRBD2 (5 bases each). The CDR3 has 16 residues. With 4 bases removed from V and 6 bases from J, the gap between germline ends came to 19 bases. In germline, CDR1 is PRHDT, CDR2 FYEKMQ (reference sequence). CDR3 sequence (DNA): TGTGCCAGCAGCTGCAAATGGGACCGTTTGTTCAATGAGCAGTTCTTC. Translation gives CASSCKWDRLFNEQFF.

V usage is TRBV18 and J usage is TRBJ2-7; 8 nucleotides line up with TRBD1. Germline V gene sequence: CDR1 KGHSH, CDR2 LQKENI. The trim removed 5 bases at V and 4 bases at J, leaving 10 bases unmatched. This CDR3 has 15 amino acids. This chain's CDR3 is CASSWTGPPTYEQYF. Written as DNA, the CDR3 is TGTGCCAGCTCATGGACAGGGCCACCCACTTACGAGCAGTACTTC.

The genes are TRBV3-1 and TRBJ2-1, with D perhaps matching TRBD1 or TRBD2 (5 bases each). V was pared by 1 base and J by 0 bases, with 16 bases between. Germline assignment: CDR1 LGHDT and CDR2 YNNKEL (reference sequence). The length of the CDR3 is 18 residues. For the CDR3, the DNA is TGTGCCAGCAGCCAAGCATACCGGGACGGAAGCTCCTACAATGAGCAGTTCTTC. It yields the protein CASSQAYRDGSSYNEQFF.

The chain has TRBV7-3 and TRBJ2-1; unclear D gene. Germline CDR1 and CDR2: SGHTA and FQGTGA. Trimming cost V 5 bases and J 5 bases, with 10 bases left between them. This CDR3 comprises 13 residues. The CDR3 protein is CASSLDPHNEQFF. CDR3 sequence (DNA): TGTGCCAGCAGCCTAGACCCGCACAATGAGCAGTTCTTC.

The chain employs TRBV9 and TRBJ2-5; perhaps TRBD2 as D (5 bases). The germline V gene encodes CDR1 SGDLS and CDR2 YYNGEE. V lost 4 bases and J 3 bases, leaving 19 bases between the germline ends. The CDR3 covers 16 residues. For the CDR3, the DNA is TGTGCCAGCAGCCCGCACCTAGGGAGTGAAAAAGAGACCCAGTACTTC. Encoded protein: CASSPHLGSEKETQYF.

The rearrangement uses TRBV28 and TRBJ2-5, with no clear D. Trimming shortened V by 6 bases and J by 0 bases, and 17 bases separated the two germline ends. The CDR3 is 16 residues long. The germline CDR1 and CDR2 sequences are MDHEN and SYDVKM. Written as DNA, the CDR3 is TGTGCCAGCAGGACTTATCGTGAAATGGACCAAGAGACCCAGTACTTC. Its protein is CASRTYREMDQETQYF.

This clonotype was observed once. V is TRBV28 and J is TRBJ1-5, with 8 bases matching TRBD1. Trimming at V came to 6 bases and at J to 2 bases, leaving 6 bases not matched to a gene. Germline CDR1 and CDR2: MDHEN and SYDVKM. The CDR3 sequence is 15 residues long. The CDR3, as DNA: TGTGCCAGCAGACGCTCGGACAGGGGCAATCAGCCCCAGCATTTT. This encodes CASRRSDRGNQPQHF. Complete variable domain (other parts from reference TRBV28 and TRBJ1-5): DVKVTQSSRYLVKRTGEKVFLECVQDMDHENMFWYRQDPGLGLRLIYFSYDVKMKEKGDIPEGYSVSREKKERFSLILESASTNQTSMYLCASRRSDRGNQPQHFGDGTRLSIL.

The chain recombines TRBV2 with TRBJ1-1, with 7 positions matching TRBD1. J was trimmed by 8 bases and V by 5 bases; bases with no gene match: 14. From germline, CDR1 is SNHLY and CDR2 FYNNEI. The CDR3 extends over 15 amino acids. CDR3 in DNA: TGTGCCAGCAGTCTGGAATTACAGGGGCGAGGGGAAGCTTTCTTT. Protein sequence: CASSLELQGRGEAFF.

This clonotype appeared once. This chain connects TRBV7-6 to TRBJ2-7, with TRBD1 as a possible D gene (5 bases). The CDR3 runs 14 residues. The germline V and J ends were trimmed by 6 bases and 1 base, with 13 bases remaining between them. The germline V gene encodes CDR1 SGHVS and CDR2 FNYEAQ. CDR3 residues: CASSFTTESYEQYF. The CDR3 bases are TGTGCCAGCAGTTTTACGACAGAATCCTACGAGCAGTACTTC.

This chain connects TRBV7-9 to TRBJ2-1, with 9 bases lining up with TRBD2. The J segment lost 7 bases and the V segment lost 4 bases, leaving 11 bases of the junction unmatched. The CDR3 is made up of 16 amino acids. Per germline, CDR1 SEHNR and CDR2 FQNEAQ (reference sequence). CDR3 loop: CASSSPGGRGKNEQFF. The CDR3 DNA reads TGTGCCAGCAGCTCGCCGGGCGGGAGGGGTAAGAATGAGCAGTTCTTC.

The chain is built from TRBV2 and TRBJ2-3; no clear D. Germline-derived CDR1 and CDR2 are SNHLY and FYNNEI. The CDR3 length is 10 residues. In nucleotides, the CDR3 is TGTGTCATCATCACAGATACGCAGTATTTT. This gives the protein CVIITDTQYF.

Here the CDR3 reads CASSLGTHDPTGTDTQYF. The DNA for the CDR3 is TGTGCCAGCAGCCTCGGGACTCACGACCCCACTGGCACAGATACGCAGTATTTT. The chain combines TRBV28 with TRBJ2-3, with D perhaps matching TRBD2 (6 bases). The CDR3 is made up of 18 amino acids. V was trimmed by 6 bases and J by 1 base, leaving 23 bases between them. Per the germline V gene, CDR1 is MDHEN and CDR2 is SYDVKM.

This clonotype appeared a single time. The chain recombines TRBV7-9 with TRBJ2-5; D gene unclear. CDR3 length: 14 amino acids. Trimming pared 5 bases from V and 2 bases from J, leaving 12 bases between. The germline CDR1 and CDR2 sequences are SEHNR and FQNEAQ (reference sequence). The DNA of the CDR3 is TGTGCCAGCAGCCGAGAGAGCCCTCAAGAGACCCAGTACTTC. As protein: CASSRESPQETQYF. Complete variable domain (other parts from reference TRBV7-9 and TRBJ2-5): DTGVSQNPRHKITKRGQNVTFRCDPISEHNRLYWYRQTLGQGPEFLTYFQNEAQLEKSRLLSDRFSAERPKGSFSTLEIQRTEQGDSAMYLCASSRESPQETQYFGPGTRLLVL.

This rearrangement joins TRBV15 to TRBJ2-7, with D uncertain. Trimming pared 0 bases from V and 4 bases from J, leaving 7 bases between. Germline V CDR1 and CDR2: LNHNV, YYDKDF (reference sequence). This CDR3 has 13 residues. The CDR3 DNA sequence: TGTGCCACCAGCAGAGATCCGAGTTACGAGCAGTACTTC. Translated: CATSRDPSYEQYF.

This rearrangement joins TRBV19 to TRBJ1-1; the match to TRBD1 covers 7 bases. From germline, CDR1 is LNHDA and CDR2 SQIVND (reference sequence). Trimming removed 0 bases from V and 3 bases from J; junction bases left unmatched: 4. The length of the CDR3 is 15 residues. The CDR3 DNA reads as TGTGCCAGTAGTATAGATGGGACAGTCCACACTGAAGCTTTCTTT. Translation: CASSIDGTVHTEAFF.

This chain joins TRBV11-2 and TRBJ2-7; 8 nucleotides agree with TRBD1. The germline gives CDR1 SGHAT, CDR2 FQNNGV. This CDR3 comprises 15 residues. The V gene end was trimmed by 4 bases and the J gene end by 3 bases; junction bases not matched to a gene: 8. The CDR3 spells CASSSRDRPIYEQYF. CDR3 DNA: TGTGCCAGCAGCTCCCGGGACAGGCCAATCTACGAGCAGTACTTC.

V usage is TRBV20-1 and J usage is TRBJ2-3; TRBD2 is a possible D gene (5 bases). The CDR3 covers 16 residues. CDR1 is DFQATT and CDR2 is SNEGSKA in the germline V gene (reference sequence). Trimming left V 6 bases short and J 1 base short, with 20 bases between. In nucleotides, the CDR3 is TGCAGTGCCCTATCTGGGCTAGCCGTAGGCACAGATACGCAGTATTTT. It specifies CSALSGLAVGTDTQYF.

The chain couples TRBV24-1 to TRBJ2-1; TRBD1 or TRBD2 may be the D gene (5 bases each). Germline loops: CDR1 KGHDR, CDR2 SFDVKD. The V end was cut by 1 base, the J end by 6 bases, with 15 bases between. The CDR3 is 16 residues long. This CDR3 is CATSDLEDRGGNEQFF. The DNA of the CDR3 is TGTGCCACCAGTGATTTAGAGGACCGTGGGGGCAATGAGCAGTTCTTC.

CDR3 sequence: CASNQFSGGSSYNEQFF. DNA of the CDR3: TGCGCCAGCAATCAGTTTTCGGGCGGGAGCTCCTACAATGAGCAGTTCTTC. The chain recombines TRBV23-1 with TRBJ2-1; 7 positions agree with TRBD2. TRBV23-1 is an ORF; its function is uncertain. The V gene end was trimmed by 7 bases and the J gene end by 0 bases; junction bases not matched to a gene: 12. The CDR3 length is 17 residues.

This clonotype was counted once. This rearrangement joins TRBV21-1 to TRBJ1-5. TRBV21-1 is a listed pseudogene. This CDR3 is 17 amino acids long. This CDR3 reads CASSNLQDPYSNQPQHF. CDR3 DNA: TGTGCCAGCAGCAATCTTCAGGACCCCTATAGCAATCAGCCCCAGCATTTT.